This T cell receptor (beta chain) derives from a study of blood T cell repertoires in COVID-19. Study-wide background: Acute-phase and convalescent COVID-19 samples originated in the United States, Italy and Spain. Sources were T cells, B-cell-depleted T cells, or PBMCs; the material itself was cDNA or gDNA.

One Seattle source followed patients from active infection through their disease course. Looked up from germline, CDR1 is LNHNV and CDR2 is YYDKDF (reference sequence). This CDR3 is built from 15 residues. With 3 bases removed from V and 0 bases from J, the gap between germline ends came to 11 bases. This clone was seen a few times. Original processing notes: Nucleated cell number was recorded as an estimate derived from reference gene primer amplification. Method: immunoSEQ multiplex PCR; TCRdb's copy keeps in-frame clones and lacks some. That table furnishes V, J and clone size, whereas the DNA furnished D and trimming. The sample comprises 300,000 to 400,000 clones, about 90% of which are singletons, and 2.3% rests with the top ten.

The chain carries TRBV15 and TRBJ1-1; D might be TRBD1 (5 bases). This clonotype was sampled from a woman aged 55 to 70 with COVID-19, enrolled during active disease. The material sequenced was peripheral blood. This chain's CDR3 is CATSSDRSVNTEAFF. CDR3 nucleotide sequence: TGTGCCACCAGCAGCGACAGATCAGTGAACACTGAAGCTTTCTTT. Drawing the rest from reference TRBV15 and TRBJ1-1, the complete variable domain is DAMVIQNPRYQVTQFGKPVTLSCSQTLNHNVMYWYQQKSSQAPKLLFHYYDKDFNNEADTPDNFQSRRPNTSFCFLDIRSPGLGDTAMYLCATSSDRSVNTEAFFGQGTRLTVV.